Following are 27 T cell receptor beta chains from one sample sequenced in a study of cytomegalovirus exposure and HLA in healthy donors. Vbeta (60) and Jbeta (13) primers were used in the PCR. TCRdb's copy holds only in-frame clones and misses some; the assay was immunoSEQ multiplex PCR. The sample holds about 200,000 clones. The sample comprised PBMCs. Receptor source: a girl aged 2 to 9 in good health and CMV-seropositive.

The gene calls are TRBV7-2 and TRBJ2-1, with unresolved D. Trimming stripped 4 bases from V and 6 bases from J, with 10 bases between. The CDR3 is 13 residues long. The germline V gene has CDR1 SGHTA and CDR2 FQGNSA. CDR3 DNA: TGTGCCAGCAGCTCGATAGCCATCAATGAGCAGTTCTTC. Residues: CASSSIAINEQFF.

The rearrangement links TRBV5-1 to TRBJ1-3; D remains unclear. V gave up 0 bases and J gave up 4 bases, with 8 bases separating them. The CDR3 has 14 amino acids. The germline CDR1 and CDR2 sequences are SGHRS and YFSETQ. The chain's CDR3 is CASSLEQSGNTIYF. DNA of the CDR3: TGCGCCAGCAGCTTGGAACAGTCGGGAAACACCATATATTTT.

The V call is TRBV6-6, the J call TRBJ2-2; the D gene is possibly TRBD2 (6 bases). CDR3 length: 15 amino acids. Looked up from germline, CDR1 is MNHNY and CDR2 is SVGAGI (reference sequence). The V and J ends lost 6 bases and 3 bases respectively, with 14 bases between them. This CDR3 is CASSYRDSHTGELFF. CDR3 in DNA: TGTGCCAGCAGCTACCGGGACTCCCACACCGGGGAGCTGTTTTTT.

The rearrangement joins TRBV5-1 to TRBJ1-1; 8 bases align to TRBD1. The V gene's germline CDR1 is SGHRS and CDR2 YFSETQ. Germline trimming cut 4 bases from V and 2 bases from J; bases unmatched to any gene: 4. The CDR3 is made up of 14 amino acids. This CDR3 reads CASSNGQGNTEAFF. The CDR3, as DNA: TGCGCCAGCAGCAACGGACAGGGCAACACTGAAGCTTTCTTT.

This chain connects TRBV29-1 to TRBJ2-7, with D tentatively TRBD1 (5 bases). Per germline, CDR1 SQVTM and CDR2 ANQGSEA. V was shortened by 2 bases and J by 2 bases, with 10 bases between the two germline ends. This CDR3 has 13 residues. In nucleotides, the CDR3 is TGCAGCGTTGAACAGGGTAGCCCCTACGAGCAGTACTTC. It yields the protein CSVEQGSPYEQYF.

In DNA form, the CDR3 reads TGTGCCAGCAGTACCAAGAGGGGGAAAACAGAGACCCAGTACTTC. The encoded protein is CASSTKRGKTETQYF. The chain recombines TRBV6-1 with TRBJ2-5, with D perhaps TRBD1 (6 bases). Germline CDR1 is MNHNS and CDR2 is SASEGT. CDR3 length equals 15 residues. Between the trimmed V and J ends, which lost 5 bases and 4 bases, there was a span of 17 bases.

This chain uses TRBV7-9 with TRBJ2-5, with D unclear. The DNA end is a closer match to TRBJ2-7, so the J assignment may be wrong. The germline V gene encodes CDR1 SEHNR and CDR2 FQNEAQ (reference sequence). The CDR3 has 12 amino acids. The CDR3 DNA reads TGTGCCAGCAGCCCCTCCTCCTACGAGCAGTACTTC. Its protein is CASSPSSYEQYF.

The chain couples TRBV6-5 to TRBJ2-1; D unclear. The CDR3 has 16 residues. From germline, CDR1 is MNHEY and CDR2 SVGAGI. V lost 2 bases, J lost 6 bases, and 17 bases lay in between. The chain's CDR3 is CASSYEVPQVPNEQFF. Here the CDR3 DNA reads TGTGCCAGCAGTTACGAGGTCCCCCAAGTGCCCAATGAGCAGTTCTTC.

J is TRBJ1-5 and V is TRBV29-1; D possibly corresponds to TRBD1 (5 bases). CDR1 is SQVTM, CDR2 ANQGSEA, per germline. The V and J ends lost 6 bases and 0 bases respectively, with 9 bases between them. The CDR3 contains 13 residues. The CDR3 loop reads CSVKGASNQPQHF. CDR3 nucleotides: TGCAGCGTGAAAGGGGCTAGCAATCAGCCCCAGCATTTT.

The genes are TRBV10-3 and TRBJ2-1; TRBD1 matches at 9 bases. Unmatched junction bases numbered 14, after V lost 10 bases and J lost 10 bases. CDR3 length equals 14 residues. Germline V gene data show CDR1 as ENHRY and CDR2 as SYGVKD. In nucleotides, the CDR3 is TGTGCCACCGATCGGGGACAGGGATCATGGGAGCAGTTCTTC. Its translation is CATDRGQGSWEQFF.

This chain uses TRBV20-1 with TRBJ1-2, with no clear D. This CDR3 has 11 residues. Germline V gene sequence: CDR1 DFQATT, CDR2 SNEGSKA (reference sequence). V lost 3 bases, J lost 6 bases, and 8 bases lay in between. The CDR3 bases are TGCAGTGCTAGGGGCACTCATGGCTACACCTTC. This encodes CSARGTHGYTF.

V is TRBV6-1 and J is TRBJ2-7; 7 bases fit TRBD1. V shed 3 bases and J 5 bases; nucleotides not matched to a gene: 7. This CDR3 spans 14 amino acids. Germline V lookup: CDR1 MNHNS, CDR2 SASEGT. CDR3: CASSEDNRGNEQYF. The CDR3 DNA reads TGTGCCAGCAGTGAGGATAACAGGGGTAACGAGCAGTACTTC.

The chain recombines TRBV7-8 with TRBJ1-5; no definite D call. Trimming shortened V by 5 bases and J by 0 bases, and 23 bases separated the two germline ends. The germline gives CDR1 SGHVS, CDR2 FQNEAQ. The CDR3 has 19 residues. This chain's CDR3 is CASSPSNSGSRYSNQPQHF. DNA for the CDR3: TGTGCCAGCAGCCCCAGTAACAGTGGCAGTCGATATAGCAATCAGCCCCAGCATTTT.

About this clone itself: The junction departs from the called germline gene at one end, perhaps through a read error. The rearrangement joins TRBV18 to TRBJ2-7, with no clear D. This CDR3 has 15 residues. Germline V gene data show CDR1 as KGHSH and CDR2 as LQKENI. DNA of the CDR3: TGTGCCGGCTCACCACCTTCTGCGGCTCCCTACGAGCAGTACTTC. Its translation: CAGSPPSAAPYEQYF.

The chain joins TRBV7-6 to TRBJ2-3, with 7 bases lining up with TRBD2. V dropped 5 bases and J dropped 0; count of bases not matched to a gene: 8. CDR1 is SGHVS, CDR2 FNYEAQ, per germline. The CDR3 runs to 16 residues. Here the CDR3 DNA reads TGTGCCAGCAGCATATCTAGCGGTCCTAGCACAGATACGCAGTATTTT. It specifies CASSISSGPSTDTQYF.

CDR3 nucleotides: TGTGCCAGCAGTGATCCGGGGATGGGGGAAAAACTGTTTTTT. Its protein product is CASSDPGMGEKLFF. The rearrangement uses TRBV25-1 and TRBJ1-4; unclear D gene. The germline V gene encodes CDR1 MGHDK and CDR2 SYGVNS. The CDR3 runs to 14 residues. Trimming took off 3 bases at V and 8 bases at J, with 13 bases between the two ends.

The CDR3, as DNA: TGTGCCAGCAGGGACTCCCAAGAGACCCAGTACTTC. Amino acids: CASRDSQETQYF. V is TRBV2 and J is TRBJ2-5; D possibly corresponds to TRBD2 (5 bases). CDR1 and CDR2 from the germline V gene are SNHLY and FYNNEI. V lost 6 bases and J 1 base, leaving 6 bases between the germline ends. The CDR3 extends over 12 amino acids.

This rearrangement joins TRBV30 to TRBJ2-5; 11 bases agree with TRBD2. CDR3 length: 16 residues. Germline V gives CDR1 GTSNPN, CDR2 SVGIG (reference sequence). V gave up 2 bases and J gave up 11 bases; unmatched junction bases: 16. The CDR3 sequence: CAWSRTSGRFSGEQYF. Written as DNA, the CDR3 is TGTGCCTGGAGTCGAACTAGCGGGAGATTCTCGGGTGAGCAGTACTTC.

This rearrangement joins TRBV28 to TRBJ1-5; D is unclear. The CDR3 consists of 14 residues. Germline CDR1 and CDR2: MDHEN and SYDVKM. Trimming took 9 bases from V and 7 from J, leaving 19 bases between them. The CDR3 DNA reads TGTGCCAGTTTTGCTTCGACAATCCGACAGCCCCAGCATTTT. This gives the protein CASFASTIRQPQHF.

V is TRBV6-5 and J is TRBJ1-1; 9 nucleotides align to TRBD1. Per germline, CDR1 MNHEY and CDR2 SVGAGI. With 6 bases clipped from V and 5 bases from J, the junction kept 10 bases outside the gene matches. The CDR3 contains 15 residues. The CDR3 coding sequence is TGTGCCAGCAGAATTGCCGGGACAGGGAGGACTGAAGCTTTCTTT. It specifies CASRIAGTGRTEAFF.

This chain links TRBV19 with TRBJ2-7; TRBD1 matches 7 bases. CDR1 is LNHDA and CDR2 is SQIVND in the germline V gene (reference sequence). V dropped 3 bases and J dropped 1; count of bases not matched to a gene: 3. The CDR3 spans 14 residues. DNA of the CDR3: TGTGCCAGTAGTATGACAGGGATATCCTACGAGCAGTACTTC. Translating gives CASSMTGISYEQYF.

The chain joins TRBV9 to TRBJ1-4; D is undetermined. This CDR3 spans 15 amino acids. Germline V gene data show CDR1 as SGDLS and CDR2 as YYNGEE. Trimming took off 0 bases at V and 0 bases at J, with 6 bases between the two ends. Written as DNA, the CDR3 is TGTGCCAGCAGCGTAGATTCGGCAACTAATGAAAAACTGTTTTTT. Translation gives CASSVDSATNEKLFF. The full variable domain, with the rest looked up from reference TRBV9 and TRBJ1-4, is DSGVTQTPKHLITATGQRVTLRCSPRSGDLSVYWYQQSLDQGLQFLIQYYNGEERAKGNILERFSAQQFPDLHSELNLSSLELGDSALYFCASSVDSATNEKLFFGSGTQLSVL.

The rearrangement joins TRBV28 to TRBJ1-5, with D possibly matching TRBD1 (5 bases). CDR3 length equals 14 residues. V lost 3 bases and J lost 5, with 11 bases in between. Germline lookup yields CDR1 MDHEN and CDR2 SYDVKM. The CDR3 loop is CASSLYGGDQPQHF. In DNA form, the CDR3 reads TGTGCCAGCAGTTTGTACGGGGGGGATCAGCCCCAGCATTTT.

The rearrangement links TRBV6-5 to TRBJ2-7; D possibly corresponds to TRBD1 (7 bases). The V end was cut by 7 bases, the J end by 5 bases, with 18 bases between. The CDR3 sequence is 14 residues long. Germline-derived CDR1 and CDR2 are MNHEY and SVGAGI. Here the CDR3 DNA reads TGTGCCAGCACCCCGGGGGCGACAGGGAACGAGCAGTACTTC. This codes for CASTPGATGNEQYF.

The chain combines TRBV5-1 with TRBJ1-3; 8 nucleotides align to TRBD1. Germline V gene sequence: CDR1 SGHRS, CDR2 YFSETQ. V lost 2 bases to trimming and J lost 2 bases; unmatched junction nucleotides: 3. CDR3 length: 15 amino acids. The CDR3: CASSLPTGAGNTIYF. The CDR3 bases are TGCGCCAGCAGCTTACCGACAGGGGCTGGAAACACCATATATTTT.

V is TRBV9 and J is TRBJ2-2; 7 nucleotides agree with TRBD2. V gave up 3 bases and J gave up 4 bases; unmatched junction bases: 9. Germline V gene data show CDR1 as SGDLS and CDR2 as YYNGEE. The CDR3 extends over 16 amino acids. This CDR3 is CASSGTGGDRTGELFF. CDR3 in DNA: TGTGCCAGCAGCGGGACGGGAGGAGATCGCACCGGGGAGCTGTTTTTT.

Of note for this clone: The same CDR3 is also encoded by other DNA sequences in this sample. The chain couples TRBV5-1 to TRBJ2-2, with a possible D match to TRBD2 (6 bases). V dropped 0 bases and J dropped 2 bases, with 8 bases sitting between them. There are 15 residues in the CDR3. CDR1 SGHRS and CDR2 YFSETQ come from the germline V gene. DNA of the CDR3: TGCGCCAGCAGCTTGGACGGGGGAAACACCGGGGAGCTGTTTTTT. Translation gives CASSLDGGNTGELFF.